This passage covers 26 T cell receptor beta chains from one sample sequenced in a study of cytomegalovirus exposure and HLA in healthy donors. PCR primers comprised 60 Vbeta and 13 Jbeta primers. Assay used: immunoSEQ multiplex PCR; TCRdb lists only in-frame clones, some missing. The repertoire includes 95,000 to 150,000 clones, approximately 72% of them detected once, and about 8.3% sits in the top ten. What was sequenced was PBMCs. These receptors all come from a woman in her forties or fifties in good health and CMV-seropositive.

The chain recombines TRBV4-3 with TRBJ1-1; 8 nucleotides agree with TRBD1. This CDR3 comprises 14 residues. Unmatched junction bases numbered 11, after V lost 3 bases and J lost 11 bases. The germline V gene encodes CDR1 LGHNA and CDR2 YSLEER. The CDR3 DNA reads TGCGCCAGCAGCCAGGACCACAGGGGGGAGCGGGCTTTCTTT. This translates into CASSQDHRGERAFF.

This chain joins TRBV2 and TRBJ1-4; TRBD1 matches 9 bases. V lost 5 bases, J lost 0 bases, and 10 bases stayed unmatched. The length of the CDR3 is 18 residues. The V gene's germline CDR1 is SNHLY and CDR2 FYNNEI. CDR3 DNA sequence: TGTGCCAGCAGTCTTCGGACAGGGGAACGCTCAACTAATGAAAAACTGTTTTTT. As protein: CASSLRTGERSTNEKLFF.

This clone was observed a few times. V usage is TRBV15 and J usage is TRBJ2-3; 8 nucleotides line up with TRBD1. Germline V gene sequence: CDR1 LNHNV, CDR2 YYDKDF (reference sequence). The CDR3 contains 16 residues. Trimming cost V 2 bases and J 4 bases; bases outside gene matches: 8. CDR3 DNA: TGTGCCACCAGCAGACCACTGACAGGGGACTCAGATACGCAGTATTTT. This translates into CATSRPLTGDSDTQYF. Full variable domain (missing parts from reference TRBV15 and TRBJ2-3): DAMVIQNPRYQVTQFGKPVTLSCSQTLNHNVMYWYQQKSSQAPKLLFHYYDKDFNNEADTPDNFQSRRPNTSFCFLDIRSPGLGDTAMYLCATSRPLTGDSDTQYFGPGTRLTVL.

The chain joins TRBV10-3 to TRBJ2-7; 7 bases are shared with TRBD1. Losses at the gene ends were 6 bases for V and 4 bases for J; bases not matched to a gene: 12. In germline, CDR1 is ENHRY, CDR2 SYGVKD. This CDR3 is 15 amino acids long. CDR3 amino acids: CAIRDGEKGAYEQYF. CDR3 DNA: TGTGCCATCAGGGATGGTGAGAAGGGGGCATACGAGCAGTACTTC.

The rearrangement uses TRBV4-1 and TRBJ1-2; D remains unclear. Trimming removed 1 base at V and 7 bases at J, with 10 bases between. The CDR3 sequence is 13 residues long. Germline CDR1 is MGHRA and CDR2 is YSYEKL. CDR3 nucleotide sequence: TGCGCCAGCAGCCAAGGGAGGACGCTTGGCTACACCTTC. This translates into CASSQGRTLGYTF.

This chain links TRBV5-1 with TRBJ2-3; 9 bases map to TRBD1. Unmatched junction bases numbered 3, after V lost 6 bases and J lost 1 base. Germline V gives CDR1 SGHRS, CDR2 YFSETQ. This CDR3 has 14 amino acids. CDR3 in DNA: TGCGCCAGCACTCGGGACAGGGGCACAGATACGCAGTATTTT. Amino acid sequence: CASTRDRGTDTQYF.

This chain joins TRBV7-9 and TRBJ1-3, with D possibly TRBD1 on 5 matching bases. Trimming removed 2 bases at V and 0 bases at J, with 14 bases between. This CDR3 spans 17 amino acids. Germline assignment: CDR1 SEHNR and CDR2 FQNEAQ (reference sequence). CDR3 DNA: TGTGCCAGCAGCTTACGCGGCAGGGCCCACTCTGGAAACACCATATATTTT. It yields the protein CASSLRGRAHSGNTIYF.

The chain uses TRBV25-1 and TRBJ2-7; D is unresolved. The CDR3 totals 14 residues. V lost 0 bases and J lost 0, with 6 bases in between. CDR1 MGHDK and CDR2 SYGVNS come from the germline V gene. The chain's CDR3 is CASSEYQSSYEQYF. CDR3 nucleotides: TGTGCCAGCAGTGAATATCAATCCTCCTACGAGCAGTACTTC.

For the CDR3, the DNA is TGTGCCAGCAGCCCCAGAAGGCTAGCGGGAGGGCCAGCGGATACGCAGTATTTT. This sequence encodes CASSPRRLAGGPADTQYF. The genes are TRBV7-2 and TRBJ2-3; 12 nucleotides line up with TRBD2. The CDR3 consists of 18 residues. Per the germline V gene, CDR1 is SGHTA and CDR2 is FQGNSA. Trimming cost V 5 bases and J 6 bases; bases outside gene matches: 15.

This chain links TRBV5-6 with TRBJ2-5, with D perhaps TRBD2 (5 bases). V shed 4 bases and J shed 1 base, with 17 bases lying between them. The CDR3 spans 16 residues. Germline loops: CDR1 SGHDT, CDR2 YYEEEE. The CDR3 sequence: CASSHVRPRGQETQYF. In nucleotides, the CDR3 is TGTGCCAGCAGCCACGTACGCCCCCGGGGCCAAGAGACCCAGTACTTC. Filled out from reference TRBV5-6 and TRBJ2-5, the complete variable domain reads DAGVTQSPTHLIKTRGQQVTLRCSPKSGHDTVSWYQQALGQGPQFIFQYYEEEERQRGNFPDRFSGHQFPNYSSELNVNALLLGDSALYLCASSHVRPRGQETQYFGPGTRLLVL.

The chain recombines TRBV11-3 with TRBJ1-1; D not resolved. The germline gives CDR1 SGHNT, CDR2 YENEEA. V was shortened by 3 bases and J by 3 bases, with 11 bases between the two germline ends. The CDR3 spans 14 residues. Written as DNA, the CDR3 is TGTGCCAGCAGCTTGTCCGGCCGGGACACTGAAGCTTTCTTT. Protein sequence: CASSLSGRDTEAFF. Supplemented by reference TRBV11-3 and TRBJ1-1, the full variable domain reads EAGVVQSPRYKIIEKKQPVAFWCNPISGHNTLYWYLQNLGQGPELLIRYENEEAVDDSQLPKDRFSAERLKGVDSTLKIQPAELGDSAVYLCASSLSGRDTEAFFGQGTRLTVV.

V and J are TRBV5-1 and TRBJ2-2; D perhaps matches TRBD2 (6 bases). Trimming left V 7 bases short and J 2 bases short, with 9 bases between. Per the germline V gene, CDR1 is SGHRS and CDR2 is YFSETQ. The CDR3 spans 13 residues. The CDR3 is CASGRPNTGELFF. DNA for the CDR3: TGCGCCAGCGGGAGGCCAAACACCGGGGAGCTGTTTTTT.

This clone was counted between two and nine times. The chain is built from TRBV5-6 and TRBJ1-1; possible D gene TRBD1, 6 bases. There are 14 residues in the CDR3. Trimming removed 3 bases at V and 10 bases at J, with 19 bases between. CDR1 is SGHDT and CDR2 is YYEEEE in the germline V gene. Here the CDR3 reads CASSSRDTGPRAFF. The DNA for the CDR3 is TGTGCCAGCAGCTCCCGGGACACGGGCCCTCGAGCTTTCTTT.

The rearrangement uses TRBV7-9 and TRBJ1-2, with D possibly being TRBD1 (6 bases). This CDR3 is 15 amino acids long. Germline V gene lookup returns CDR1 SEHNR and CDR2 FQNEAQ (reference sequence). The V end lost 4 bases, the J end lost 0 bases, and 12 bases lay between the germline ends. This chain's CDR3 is CASSSDRLANYGYTF. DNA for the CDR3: TGTGCCAGCAGCTCTGACAGGCTCGCTAACTATGGCTACACCTTC.

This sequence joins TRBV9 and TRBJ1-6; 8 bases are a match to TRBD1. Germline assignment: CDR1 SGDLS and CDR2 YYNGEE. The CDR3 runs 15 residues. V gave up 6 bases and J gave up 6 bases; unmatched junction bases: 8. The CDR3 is CASNPSDRVNSPLHF. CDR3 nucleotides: TGTGCCAGCAACCCCTCGGACAGGGTTAATTCACCCCTCCACTTT.

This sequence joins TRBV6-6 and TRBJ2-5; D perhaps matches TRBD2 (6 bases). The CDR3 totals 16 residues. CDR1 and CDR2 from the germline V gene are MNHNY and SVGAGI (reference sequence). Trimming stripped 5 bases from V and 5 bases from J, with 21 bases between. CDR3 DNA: TGTGCCAGCAGTACCGGGGGTAGCGGATTATCGGAGACCCAGTACTTC. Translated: CASSTGGSGLSETQYF.

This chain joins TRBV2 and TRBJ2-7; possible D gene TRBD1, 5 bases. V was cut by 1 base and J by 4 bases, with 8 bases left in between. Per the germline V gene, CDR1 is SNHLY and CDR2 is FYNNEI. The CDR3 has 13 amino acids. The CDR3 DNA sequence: TGTGCCAGCAGTGAAGTCAGGGCATACGAGCAGTACTTC. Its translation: CASSEVRAYEQYF.

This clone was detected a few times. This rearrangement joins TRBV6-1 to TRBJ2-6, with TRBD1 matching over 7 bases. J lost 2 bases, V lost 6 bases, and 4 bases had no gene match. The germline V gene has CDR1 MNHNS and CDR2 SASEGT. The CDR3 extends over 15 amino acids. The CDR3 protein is CASRIDRAGANVLTF. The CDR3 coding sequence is TGTGCCAGCAGGATAGACAGGGCTGGGGCCAACGTCCTGACTTTC.

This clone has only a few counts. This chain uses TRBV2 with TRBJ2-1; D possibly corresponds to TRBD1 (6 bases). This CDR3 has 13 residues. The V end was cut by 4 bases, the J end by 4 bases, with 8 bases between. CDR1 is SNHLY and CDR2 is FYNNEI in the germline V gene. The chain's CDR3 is CASSGGLYNEQFF. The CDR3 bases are TGTGCCAGCAGTGGGGGGCTTTACAATGAGCAGTTCTTC.

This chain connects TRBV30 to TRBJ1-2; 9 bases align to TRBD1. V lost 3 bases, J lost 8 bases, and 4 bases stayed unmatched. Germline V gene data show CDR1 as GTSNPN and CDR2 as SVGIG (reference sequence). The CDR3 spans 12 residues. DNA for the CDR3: TGTGCCTGGAGCCCGACAGGGGGAGGCTACACCTTC. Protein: CAWSPTGGGYTF.

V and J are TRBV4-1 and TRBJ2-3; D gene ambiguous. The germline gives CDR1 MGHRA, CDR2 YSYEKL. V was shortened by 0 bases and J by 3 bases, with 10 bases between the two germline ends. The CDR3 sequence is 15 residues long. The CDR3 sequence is CASSQDGKLTDTQYF. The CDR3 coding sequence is TGCGCCAGCAGCCAAGATGGCAAGTTGACAGATACGCAGTATTTT.

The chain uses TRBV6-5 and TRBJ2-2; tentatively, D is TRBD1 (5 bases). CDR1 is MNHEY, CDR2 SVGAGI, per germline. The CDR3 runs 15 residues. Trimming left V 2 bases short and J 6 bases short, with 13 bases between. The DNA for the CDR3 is TGTGCCAGCAGTTACCGGCGACAGTCGGCCGGGGAGCTGTTTTTT. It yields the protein CASSYRRQSAGELFF.

This chain's CDR3 is CASGQGKAEQYF. CDR3 DNA sequence: TGTGCCAGCGGACAGGGCAAAGCCGAGCAGTACTTC. V usage is TRBV6-6 and J usage is TRBJ2-7, with 8 bases fitting TRBD1. Germline-derived CDR1 and CDR2 are MNHNY and SVGAGI (reference sequence). The CDR3 consists of 12 residues. V was pared by 8 bases and J by 6 bases, with 6 bases of the junction left unmatched.

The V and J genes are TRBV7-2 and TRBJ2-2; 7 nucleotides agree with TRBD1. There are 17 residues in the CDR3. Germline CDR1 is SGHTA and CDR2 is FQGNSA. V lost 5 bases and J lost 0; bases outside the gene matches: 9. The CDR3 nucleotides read TGTGCCAGCAGCCCTGACGGGACAGCCGCGAACACCGGGGAGCTGTTTTTT. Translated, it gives CASSPDGTAANTGELFF.

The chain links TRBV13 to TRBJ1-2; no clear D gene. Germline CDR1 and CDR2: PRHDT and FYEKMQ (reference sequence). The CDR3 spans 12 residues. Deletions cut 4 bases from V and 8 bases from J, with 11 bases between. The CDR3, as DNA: TGTGCCAGCAGCTCCGGGAATGCAGGCTACACCTTC. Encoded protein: CASSSGNAGYTF.

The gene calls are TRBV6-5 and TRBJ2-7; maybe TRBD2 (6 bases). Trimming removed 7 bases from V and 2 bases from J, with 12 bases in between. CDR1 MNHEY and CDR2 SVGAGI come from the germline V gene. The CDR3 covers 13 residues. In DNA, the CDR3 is TGTGCCAGCACGGGGGACCGTACCTACGAGCAGTACTTC. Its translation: CASTGDRTYEQYF.